This TCR beta chain was obtained from a study of beta chain features in type 1 diabetes. Cells sorted by CD45RO/CCR7/CD25/CD127/CD95/CD27 comprised CD4+ naive, central memory, regulatory and stem cell-like memory cells. What was sequenced were expressed TCRB transcripts, since all of the isolated RNA had been reverse transcribed. Sequencing used immunoSEQ multiplex PCR; TCRdb keeps in-frame clones, though not all of them. The sample has around 250,000 clones, 14% seen once; the top ten hold 0.015% to 0.02%. Overall study findings and caveats: Significant though moderate, a shortening of TCRB CDR3s appeared in all four CD4+ subsets of Type 1 diabetes patients.

This clone was found a few times. Antigen unknown. The TCR was taken from a man under 40 with type 1 diabetes. Specimen: naive CD4+ T cells from blood.

The CDR3, as DNA: TGTGCCAGCAGTGACCCGTACGAGCAGTACTTC. Translating gives CASSDPYEQYF. The V gene is TRBV25-1, the J gene TRBJ2-7; D is unresolved. CDR3 length equals 11 residues. V was cut by 3 bases and J by 4 bases, with 4 bases left in between. Germline lookup yields CDR1 MGHDK and CDR2 SYGVNS.